The clone carrying this T cell receptor (beta chain) has a count of ten or more. No antigen is known for it. This sample stems from a study of early T cells in non-severe SARS-CoV-2 infection. Study-level findings and limits: Comparison of clonotypes with VDJdb favored anti-spike CD8 responses while missing private and CD4 specificities.

In the library, individual cDNA molecules carried attached unique molecular identifiers. TCRdb independently ran MiXCR on the 5' RACE reads; one entry per CDR3 protein. The sample consists of 57,000 or so distinct CDR3 sequences, around 6% of them appearing once. The J segment lost 4 bases and the V segment lost 1 base, leaving 7 bases of the junction unmatched. CDR1 and CDR2 (germline): SGHTA, FQGNSA. CDR3 size: 16 residues. This clonotype was obtained from an adult who was a healthcare worker with PCR-confirmed SARS-CoV-2 infection or an uninfected control (not recorded which). The chain uses TRBV7-2 and TRBJ2-3, with TRBD2 identical over 8 bases. The material sequenced was whole blood. In DNA, the CDR3 is TGTGCCAGCAGCTTAGGGATCGGGGGGGCCTCAGATACGCAGTATTTT. Translation: CASSLGIGGASDTQYF.